This is a list of T cell receptor beta chains from one sample in a study of tumor and adjacent non-tumor tissue in lung cancer. One entry per CDR3 protein, called by TCRdb with MiXCR from the multiplex PCR reads. This sample yields 100,000 to 150,000 distinct CDR3 sequences, of which 66% are seen a single time; over 10% belongs to the top ten. The source material was lung tumor tissue. These receptors came from a man aged 30-40 years with non-small cell lung cancer. Both conserved end residues are part of each CDR3. Each record gives: V gene, J gene, CDR3 protein.

>TRBV4-2|TRBJ2-1
CASRHHSGGSSYNEQFF
>TRBV6-1|TRBJ1-4
CASSELGRAGLKLFF
>TRBV11-3|TRBJ2-5
CASSPSGGAETHYF
>TRBV12-3/TRBV12-4|TRBJ2-1
CASSYSGENEQFF
>TRBV5-4|TRBJ1-1
CAGSLTGGPAEDFF
>TRBV15|TRBJ2-7
CATSTSGTGEYEQYF
>TRBV20-1|TRBJ1-3
CTARDRGAAGNTIYF
>TRBV20-1|TRBJ2-2
CSAQRLDTGELFF
>TRBV11-2|TRBJ1-1
CASSVTADTEAFF
>TRBV11-2|TRBJ2-1
CVSKSAGNNEQFF
>TRBV12-3/TRBV12-4|TRBJ2-6
CASSLSSGANVLTF
>TRBV20-1|TRBJ2-5
CSASGGGSETQYF
>TRBV4-1|TRBJ2-1
CASSQVTDRAGKNEQFF
>TRBV6-4|TRBJ2-7
CASRPGLAGRNWKYF
>TRBV11-3|TRBJ2-1
CASSLATGLAIIYNEQFF
>TRBV20-1|TRBJ2-7
CSAQRGGARNEQYF
>TRBV7-9|TRBJ2-3
CASSPGRATDTQYF
>TRBV4-1|TRBJ2-5
CASSHVRQGQETQYF
>TRBV4-1|TRBJ2-7
CASSQDETGGTYEQHF
>TRBV20-1|TRBJ2-1
CSARTSRDYNEQSF
>TRBV7-9|TRBJ1-1
CTSRIGQGGIEAFF
>TRBV11-2|TRBJ2-3
CTSSLDRTRSTDTQYF
>TRBV12-3/TRBV12-4|TRBJ1-6
CASSRGTPVLGSPLHF
>TRBV12-3/TRBV12-4|TRBJ1-1
CANSLGRNTEAFF
>TRBV4-3|TRBJ1-1
CASYRGTEGTEAFF
>TRBV11-2|TRBJ2-2
CASSLTNGASTGELFF
>TRBV11-2|TRBJ2-3
CASNSNLGQHTDTQYF
>TRBV4-1|TRBJ1-2
CASSLQRPGTADTYGYTF
>TRBV4-3|TRBJ2-3
CASSQLAGASDTQYF
>TRBV20-1|TRBJ2-1
CSASPPRSNERFF
>TRBV11-1|TRBJ2-5
CASTFLAGTAWETQYF
>TRBV12-5|TRBJ2-1
CASGLVKAGPYNEQFF
>TRBV5-1|TRBJ2-5
CASSADSSQYF
>TRBV11-2|TRBJ2-7
CASSLDGEEQYF
>TRBV11-1|TRBJ2-7
CASSLVPHEHYF
>TRBV11-3|TRBJ2-1
CARSLDLAGYVEQFF
>TRBV20-1|TRBJ1-1
CSARELMGMTFF
>TRBV4-2|TRBJ2-1
CASNQTPLAGAYNEQFF
>TRBV11-2|TRBJ2-3
CASSLALVDTDTHYF
>TRBV20-1|TRBJ2-5
CSARDDTSRHTQETQYF
>TRBV18|TRBJ2-6
CASSPFVSTGVGANILTF
>TRBV24-1|TRBJ2-5
CATSVGSHQETQYF
>TRBV6-5|TRBJ2-5
CVTWPGHEYIETQYF
>TRBV10-3|TRBJ2-5
CTSAGPQETQYF
>TRBV6-1|TRBJ2-7
CARSREERTPYEQCF
>TRBV4-3|TRBJ2-2
CTSSSGQGVTGELLF
>TRBV4-1|TRBJ2-1
CASNQDELAGAHEQFF
>TRBV25-1|TRBJ2-3
CASSEGERDFTTTDTQCF
>TRBV5-8|TRBJ1-2
CASSFDRGRGYTF